The following is a T cell receptor beta chain sequence with its context. This record comes from a study of T cell responses to AZD1222 COVID-19 vaccine. The table came from immunoSEQ multiplex PCR; TCRdb's copy has only in-frame clones and leaves some out. The table lists 150,000 to 180,000 clones, 90% of them singletons. V gave up 2 bases and J gave up 4 bases; unmatched junction bases: 8. This CDR3 is built from 16 residues. In germline, CDR1 is SGHTA, CDR2 FQGNSA. The chain couples TRBV7-2 to TRBJ1-1; TRBD1 agrees at 9 bases. This TCR derives from an adult in good health. The sequencing here drew on peripheral blood, taken on day 0 of AZD1222 vaccination. CDR3 DNA: TGTGCCAGCAGCTTATCCGGGACAGGGCGGGGCACTGAAGCTTTCTTT. Encoded protein: CASSLSGTGRGTEAFF.